This T cell receptor beta chain was recorded in a study of T cell responses to AZD1222 COVID-19 vaccine. Germline V gene sequence: CDR1 MDHEN, CDR2 SYDVKM. The CDR3 totals 18 residues. After removal of 5 bases from V and 0 bases from J, the junction contained 7 bases not matched to a gene. Assay used: immunoSEQ multiplex PCR; TCRdb lists only in-frame clones, some missing. The data hold roughly 180,000 clones, with roughly nine tenths observed a single time. This receptor was obtained from an adult who received the AZD1222 COVID-19 vaccine. The chain joins TRBV28 to TRBJ2-4, with 13 positions matching TRBD2. Sequenced here: peripheral blood, sampled 28 days after the second AZD1222 dose. The CDR3 here is CASSQGLAGALAKNIQYF. CDR3 bases: TGTGCCAGCAGTCAAGGACTAGCGGGGGCCCTAGCCAAAAACATTCAGTACTTC. The full variable domain, rest sourced from reference TRBV28 and TRBJ2-4, is DVKVTQSSRYLVKRTGEKVFLECVQDMDHENMFWYRQDPGLGLRLIYFSYDVKMKEKGDIPEGYSVSREKKERFSLILESASTNQTSMYLCASSQGLAGALAKNIQYFGAGTRLSVL.